This T cell receptor (beta chain) was recorded in a study of identical twins. Notes on the study in general: Fewer insertions marked abundant cord blood beta clonotypes; young adult naive trended weakly, memory not at all.

This clonotype occurred many times. What it recognizes is unknown. The CDR3 runs to 15 residues. Germline V gene lookup returns CDR1 KGHDR and CDR2 SFDVKD. The trim removed 11 bases at V and 3 bases at J, leaving 7 bases unmatched. TCRdb re-called the 5' RACE reads with MiXCR, one entry per CDR3 protein. The sample shows 120,000 to 150,000 distinct CDR3 sequences, roughly 3.3% of them seen only once. The sequence was obtained from a man aged 18 to 35 in good health. The sequencing sample was made of memory T cells sorted from blood. This chain connects TRBV24-1 to TRBJ2-2; 11 bases align to TRBD2. In DNA, the CDR3 is TGTGCCATCGATAGCGGGAGGGCCGACACCGGGGAGCTGTTTTTT. This gives the protein CAIDSGRADTGELFF.